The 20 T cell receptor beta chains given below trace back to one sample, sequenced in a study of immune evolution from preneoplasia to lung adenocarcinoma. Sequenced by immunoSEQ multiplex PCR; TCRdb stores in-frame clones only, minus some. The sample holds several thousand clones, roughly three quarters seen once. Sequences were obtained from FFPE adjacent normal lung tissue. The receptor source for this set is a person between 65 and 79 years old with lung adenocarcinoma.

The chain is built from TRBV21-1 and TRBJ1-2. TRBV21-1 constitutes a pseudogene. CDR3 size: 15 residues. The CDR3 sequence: CASSNQINSNYGYTF. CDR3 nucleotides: TGTGCCAGCAGCAACCAAATCAACTCCAACTATGGCTACACCTTC.

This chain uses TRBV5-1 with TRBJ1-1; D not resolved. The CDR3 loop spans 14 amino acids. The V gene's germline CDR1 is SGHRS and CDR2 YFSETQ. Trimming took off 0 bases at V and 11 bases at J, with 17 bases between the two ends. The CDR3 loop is CASSLDGPKMTAFF. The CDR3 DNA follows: TGCGCCAGCAGCTTGGACGGACCCAAGATGACCGCTTTCTTT.

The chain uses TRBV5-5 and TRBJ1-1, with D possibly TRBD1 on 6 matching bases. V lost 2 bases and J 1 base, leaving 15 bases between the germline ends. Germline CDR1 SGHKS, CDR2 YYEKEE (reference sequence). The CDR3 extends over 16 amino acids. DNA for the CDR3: TGTGCCAGCAGCTTCTTCTCACAGGGATGGAACACTGAAGCTTTCTTT. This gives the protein CASSFFSQGWNTEAFF.

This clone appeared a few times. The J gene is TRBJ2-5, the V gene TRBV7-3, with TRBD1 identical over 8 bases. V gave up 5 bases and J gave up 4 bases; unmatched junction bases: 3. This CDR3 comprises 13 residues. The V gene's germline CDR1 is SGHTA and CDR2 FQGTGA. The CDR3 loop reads CASSPGGGETQYF. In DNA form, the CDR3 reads TGTGCCAGCAGCCCAGGGGGCGGAGAGACCCAGTACTTC.

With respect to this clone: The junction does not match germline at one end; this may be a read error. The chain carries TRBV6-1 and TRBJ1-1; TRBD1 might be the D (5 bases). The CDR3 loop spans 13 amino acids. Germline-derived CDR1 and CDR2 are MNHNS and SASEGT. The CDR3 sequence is CVSSPDSRTEAFF. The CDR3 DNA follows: TGTGTCAGCAGTCCCGACAGTCGCACTGAAGCTTTCTTT.

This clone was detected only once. As DNA, the CDR3 is TGTGCCAGCAGCTTAGTAGCCGGGGGGGCAGATACGCAGTATTTT. Amino acids: CASSLVAGGADTQYF. The chain uses TRBV7-2 and TRBJ2-3, with TRBD2 identical over 8 bases. J was trimmed by 4 bases and V by 1 base; bases with no gene match: 4. The CDR3 totals 15 residues. The germline gives CDR1 SGHTA, CDR2 FQGNSA.

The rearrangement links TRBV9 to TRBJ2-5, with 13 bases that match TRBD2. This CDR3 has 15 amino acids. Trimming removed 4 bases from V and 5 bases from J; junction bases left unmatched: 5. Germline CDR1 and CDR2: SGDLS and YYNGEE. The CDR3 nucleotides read TGTGCCAGCAGCTACGGACTAGCGGGGGAGGAGACCCAGTACTTC. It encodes CASSYGLAGEETQYF.

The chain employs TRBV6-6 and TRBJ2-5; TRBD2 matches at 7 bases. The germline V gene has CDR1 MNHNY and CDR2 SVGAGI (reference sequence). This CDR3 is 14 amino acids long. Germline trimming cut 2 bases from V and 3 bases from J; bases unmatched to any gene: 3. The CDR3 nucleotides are TGTGCCAGCAGTTACCTCCTAGCGGAAGAGACCCAGTACTTC. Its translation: CASSYLLAEETQYF.

The CDR3 DNA reads as TGTGCCAGCAGCAGGGACTTTTCCAATGAGCAGTTCTTC. Translation: CASSRDFSNEQFF. This chain uses TRBV5-4 with TRBJ2-1; tentatively, D is TRBD2 (6 bases). The CDR3 totals 13 residues. V shed 4 bases and J shed 6 bases, with 11 bases lying between them. Germline-derived CDR1 and CDR2 are SGHNT and YYREEE (reference sequence).

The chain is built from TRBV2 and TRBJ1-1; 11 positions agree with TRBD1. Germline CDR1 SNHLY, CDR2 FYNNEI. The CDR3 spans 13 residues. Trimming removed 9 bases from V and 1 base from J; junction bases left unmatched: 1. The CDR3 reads CARGTGGNTEAFF. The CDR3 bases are TGTGCCAGAGGGACAGGGGGGAACACTGAAGCTTTCTTT.

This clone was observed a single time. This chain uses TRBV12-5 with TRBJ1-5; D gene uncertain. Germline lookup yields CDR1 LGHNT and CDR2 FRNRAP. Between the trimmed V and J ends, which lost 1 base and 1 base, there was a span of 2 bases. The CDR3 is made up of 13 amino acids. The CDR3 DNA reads TGTGCTAGTGGTTTGGGGAGCAATCAGCCCCAGCATTTT. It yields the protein CASGLGSNQPQHF.

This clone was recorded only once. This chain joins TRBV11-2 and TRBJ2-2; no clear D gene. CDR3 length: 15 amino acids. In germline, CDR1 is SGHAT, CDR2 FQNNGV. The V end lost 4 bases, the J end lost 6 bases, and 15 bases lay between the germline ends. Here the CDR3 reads CASSSHVIPPGELFF. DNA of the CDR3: TGTGCCAGCAGCTCCCATGTGATTCCCCCCGGGGAGCTGTTTTTT.

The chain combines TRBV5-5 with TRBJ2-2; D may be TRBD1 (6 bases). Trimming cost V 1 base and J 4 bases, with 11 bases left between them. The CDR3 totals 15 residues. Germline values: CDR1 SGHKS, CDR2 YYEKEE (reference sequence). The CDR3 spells CASSLKVRGTGELFF. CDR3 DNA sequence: TGTGCCAGCAGCTTGAAGGTCAGGGGCACCGGGGAGCTGTTTTTT.

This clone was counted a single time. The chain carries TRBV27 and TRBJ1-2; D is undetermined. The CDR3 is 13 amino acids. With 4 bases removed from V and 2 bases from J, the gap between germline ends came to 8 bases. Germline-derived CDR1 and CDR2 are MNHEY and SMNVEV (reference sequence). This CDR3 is CASSSHPNYGYTF. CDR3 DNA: TGTGCCAGCAGTTCACATCCCAACTATGGCTACACCTTC.

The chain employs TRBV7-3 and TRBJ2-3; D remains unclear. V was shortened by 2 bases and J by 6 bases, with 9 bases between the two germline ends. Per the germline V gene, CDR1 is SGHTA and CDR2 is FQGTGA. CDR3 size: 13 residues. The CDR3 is CASSLDLWDTQYF. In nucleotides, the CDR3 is TGTGCCAGCAGCTTAGATCTTTGGGATACGCAGTATTTT.

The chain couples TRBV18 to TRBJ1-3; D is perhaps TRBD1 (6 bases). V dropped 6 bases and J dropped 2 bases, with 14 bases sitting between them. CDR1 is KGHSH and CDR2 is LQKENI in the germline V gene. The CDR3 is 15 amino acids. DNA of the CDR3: TGTGCCAGCTCTGAACAGGGACCTCCTGGAAACACCATATATTTT. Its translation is CASSEQGPPGNTIYF.

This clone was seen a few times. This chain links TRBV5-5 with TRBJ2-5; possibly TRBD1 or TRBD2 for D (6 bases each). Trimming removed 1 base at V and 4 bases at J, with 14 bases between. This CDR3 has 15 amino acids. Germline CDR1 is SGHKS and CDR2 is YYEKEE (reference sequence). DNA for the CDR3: TGTGCCAGCAGCTTGATTTCCGGAGGGGGAGAGACCCAGTACTTC. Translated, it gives CASSLISGGGETQYF.

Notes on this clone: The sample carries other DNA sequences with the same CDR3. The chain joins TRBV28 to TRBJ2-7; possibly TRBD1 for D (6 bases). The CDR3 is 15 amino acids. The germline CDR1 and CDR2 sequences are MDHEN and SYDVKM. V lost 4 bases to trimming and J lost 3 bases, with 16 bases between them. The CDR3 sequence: CASSSTNRESYEQYF. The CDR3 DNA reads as TGTGCCAGCAGTTCCACAAACAGGGAGAGCTACGAGCAGTACTTC.

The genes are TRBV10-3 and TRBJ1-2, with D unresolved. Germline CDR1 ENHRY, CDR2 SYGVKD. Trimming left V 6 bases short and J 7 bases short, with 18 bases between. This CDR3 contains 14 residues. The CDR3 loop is CAIRRMGSEGGYTF. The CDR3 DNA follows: TGTGCCATCAGGAGAATGGGTTCCGAGGGTGGCTACACCTTC.

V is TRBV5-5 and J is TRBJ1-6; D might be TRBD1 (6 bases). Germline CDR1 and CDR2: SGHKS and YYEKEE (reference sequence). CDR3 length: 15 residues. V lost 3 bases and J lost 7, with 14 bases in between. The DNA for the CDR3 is TGTGCCAGCAGCTACCAGGGGTATGGAAATTCACCCCTCCACTTT. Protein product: CASSYQGYGNSPLHF.